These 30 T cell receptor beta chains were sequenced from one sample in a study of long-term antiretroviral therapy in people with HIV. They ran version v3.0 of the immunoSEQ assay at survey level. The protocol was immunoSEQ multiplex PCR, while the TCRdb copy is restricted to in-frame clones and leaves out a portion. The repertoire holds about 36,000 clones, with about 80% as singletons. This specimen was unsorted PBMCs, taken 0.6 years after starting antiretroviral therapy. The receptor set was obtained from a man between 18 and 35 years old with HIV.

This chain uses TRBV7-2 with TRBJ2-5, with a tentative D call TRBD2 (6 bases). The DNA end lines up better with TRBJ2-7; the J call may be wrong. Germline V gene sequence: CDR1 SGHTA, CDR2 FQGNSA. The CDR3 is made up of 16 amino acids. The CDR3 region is CASSWGGIGPSYEQYF. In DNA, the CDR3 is TGTGCCAGCAGCTGGGGCGGGATAGGTCCCTCCTACGAGCAGTACTTC.

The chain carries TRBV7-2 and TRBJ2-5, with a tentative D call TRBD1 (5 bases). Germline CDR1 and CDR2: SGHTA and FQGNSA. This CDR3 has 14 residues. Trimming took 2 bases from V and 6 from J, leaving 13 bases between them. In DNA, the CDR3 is TGTGCCAGCAGCTTACCTCGACAGATGCAGACCCAGTACTTC. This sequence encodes CASSLPRQMQTQYF.

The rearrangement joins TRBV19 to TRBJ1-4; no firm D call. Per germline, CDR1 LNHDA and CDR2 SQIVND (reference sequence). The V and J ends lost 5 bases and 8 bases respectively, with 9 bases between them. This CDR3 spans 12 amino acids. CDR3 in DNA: TGTGCCAGTAGTCTTCGAAGGGAAAAACTGTTTTTT. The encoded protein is CASSLRREKLFF.

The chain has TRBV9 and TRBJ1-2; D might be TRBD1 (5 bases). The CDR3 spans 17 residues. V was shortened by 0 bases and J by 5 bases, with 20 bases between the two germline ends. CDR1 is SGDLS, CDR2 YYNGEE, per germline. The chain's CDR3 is CASSVVDSGWTPYGYTF. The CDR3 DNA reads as TGTGCCAGCAGCGTAGTTGATTCGGGTTGGACACCTTATGGCTACACCTTC.

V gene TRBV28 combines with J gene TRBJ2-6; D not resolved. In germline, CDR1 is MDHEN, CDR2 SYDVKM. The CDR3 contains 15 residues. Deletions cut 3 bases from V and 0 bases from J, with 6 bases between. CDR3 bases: TGTGCCAGCAGTTTGGGCGCCTCTGGGGCCAACGTCCTGACTTTC. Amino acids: CASSLGASGANVLTF.

For the CDR3, the DNA is TGTGCCAGCAGCTGGGGGACTAGCGGGAGAGGCGCCTACGAGCAGTACTTC. This translates into CASSWGTSGRGAYEQYF. The V call is TRBV11-2, the J call TRBJ2-7, with 14 positions matching TRBD2. The CDR3 extends over 17 amino acids. The V gene end was trimmed by 4 bases and the J gene end by 2 bases; junction bases not matched to a gene: 7. Germline V gene sequence: CDR1 SGHAT, CDR2 FQNNGV.

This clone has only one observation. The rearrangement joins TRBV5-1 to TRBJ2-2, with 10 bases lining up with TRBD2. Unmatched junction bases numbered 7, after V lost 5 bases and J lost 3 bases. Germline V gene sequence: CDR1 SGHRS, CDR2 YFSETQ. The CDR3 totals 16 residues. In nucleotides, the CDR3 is TGCGCCAGCAGATTCGTTACTAGCGGGGACACCGGGGAGCTGTTTTTT. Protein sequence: CASRFVTSGDTGELFF.

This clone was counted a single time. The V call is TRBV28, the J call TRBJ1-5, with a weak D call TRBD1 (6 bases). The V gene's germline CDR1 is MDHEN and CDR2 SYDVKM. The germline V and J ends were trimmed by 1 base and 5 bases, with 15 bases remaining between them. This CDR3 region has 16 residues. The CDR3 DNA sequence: TGTGCCAGCAGTTTATTCGGGCAGGGGAGCCATCAGCCCCAGCATTTT. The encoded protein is CASSLFGQGSHQPQHF.

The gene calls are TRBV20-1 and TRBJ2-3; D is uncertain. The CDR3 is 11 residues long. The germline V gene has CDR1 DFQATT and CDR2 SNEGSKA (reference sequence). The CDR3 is CGLGRTDTQYF. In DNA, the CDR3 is TGCGGCCTGGGCCGTACAGATACGCAGTATTTT.

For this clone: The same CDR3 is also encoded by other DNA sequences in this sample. The CDR3 loop reads CASSSNNEQFF. The DNA for the CDR3 is TGTGCCAGCAGCTCGAACAATGAGCAGTTCTTC. The chain couples TRBV5-4 to TRBJ2-1; D not resolved. Germline V gives CDR1 SGHNT, CDR2 YYREEE (reference sequence). V was pared by 3 bases and J by 5 bases, with 3 bases between. CDR3 size: 11 residues.

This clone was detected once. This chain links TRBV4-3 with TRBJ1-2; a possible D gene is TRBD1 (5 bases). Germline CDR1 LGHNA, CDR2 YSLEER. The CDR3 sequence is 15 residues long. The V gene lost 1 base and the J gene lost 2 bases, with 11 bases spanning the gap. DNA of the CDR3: TGCGCCAGCAGCCAAGCCTCGGGGGGGAACTATGGCTACACCTTC. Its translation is CASSQASGGNYGYTF.

CDR3 coding DNA: TGTGCCAGCAGCTTAGTAGCGGGAAAGAACAATGAGCAGTTCTTC. Amino acid sequence: CASSLVAGKNNEQFF. This chain links TRBV7-2 with TRBJ2-1, with 8 nucleotides matching TRBD2. V trimming: 1 base; J trimming: 5 bases; junction bases outside the gene matches: 4. In germline, CDR1 is SGHTA, CDR2 FQGNSA. The CDR3 is made up of 15 amino acids.

The CDR3 nucleotides are TGTGCCAGCAGCTTGGCCGGGACGGATGGCTACACCTTC. Translating it yields CASSLAGTDGYTF. V is TRBV5-5 and J is TRBJ1-2; TRBD1 is a possible D gene (5 bases). V was shortened by 0 bases and J by 6 bases, with 9 bases between the two germline ends. This CDR3 has 13 residues. Germline V gives CDR1 SGHKS, CDR2 YYEKEE (reference sequence).

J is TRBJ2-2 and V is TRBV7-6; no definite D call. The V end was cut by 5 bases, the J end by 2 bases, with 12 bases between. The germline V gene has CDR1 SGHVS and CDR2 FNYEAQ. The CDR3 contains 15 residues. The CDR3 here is CASSPTLVNTGELFF. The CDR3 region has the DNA TGTGCCAGCAGCCCTACCTTGGTCAACACCGGGGAGCTGTTTTTT.

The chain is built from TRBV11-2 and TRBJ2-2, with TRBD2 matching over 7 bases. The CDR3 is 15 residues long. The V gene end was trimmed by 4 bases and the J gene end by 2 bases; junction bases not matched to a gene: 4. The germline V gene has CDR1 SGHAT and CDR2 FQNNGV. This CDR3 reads CASSSTSENTGELFF. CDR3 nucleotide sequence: TGTGCCAGCAGCTCCACTAGCGAAAACACCGGGGAGCTGTTTTTT.

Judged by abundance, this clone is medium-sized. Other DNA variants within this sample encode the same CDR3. The CDR3 is CASSPTGPGDGYTF. In nucleotides, the CDR3 is TGTGCCAGCTCACCGACAGGTCCCGGGGATGGCTACACCTTC. The rearrangement links TRBV18 to TRBJ1-2, with D perhaps TRBD1 (6 bases). The V gene's germline CDR1 is KGHSH and CDR2 LQKENI. CDR3 length equals 14 residues. V lost 3 bases and J 6 bases, leaving 14 bases between the germline ends.

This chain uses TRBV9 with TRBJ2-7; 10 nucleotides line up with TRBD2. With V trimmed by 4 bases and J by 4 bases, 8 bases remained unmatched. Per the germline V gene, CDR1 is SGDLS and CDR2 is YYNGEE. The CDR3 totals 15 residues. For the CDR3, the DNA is TGTGCCAGCAGCCCCGGGACTAGCGATTTTTACGAGCAGTACTTC. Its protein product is CASSPGTSDFYEQYF.

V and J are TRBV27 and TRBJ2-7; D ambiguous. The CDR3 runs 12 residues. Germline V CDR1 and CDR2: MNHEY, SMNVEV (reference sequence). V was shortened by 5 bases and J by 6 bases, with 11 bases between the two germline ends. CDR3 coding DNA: TGTGCCAGCAGTCCCCCCGGACCCGAGCAGTACTTC. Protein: CASSPPGPEQYF.

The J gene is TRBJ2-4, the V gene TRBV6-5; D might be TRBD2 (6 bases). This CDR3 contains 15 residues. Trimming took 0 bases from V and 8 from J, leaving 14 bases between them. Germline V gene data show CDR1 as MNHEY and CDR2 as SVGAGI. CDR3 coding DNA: TGTGCCAGCAGTTACTCGAGTAAGGGAGGAGACATTCAGTACTTC. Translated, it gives CASSYSSKGGDIQYF.

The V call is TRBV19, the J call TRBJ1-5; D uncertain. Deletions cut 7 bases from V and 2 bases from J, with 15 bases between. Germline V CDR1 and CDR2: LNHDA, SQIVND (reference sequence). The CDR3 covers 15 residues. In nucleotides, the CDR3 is TGTGCCAGTACCCCAGCCGGTAGGGGCAATCAGCCCCAGCATTTT. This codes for CASTPAGRGNQPQHF.

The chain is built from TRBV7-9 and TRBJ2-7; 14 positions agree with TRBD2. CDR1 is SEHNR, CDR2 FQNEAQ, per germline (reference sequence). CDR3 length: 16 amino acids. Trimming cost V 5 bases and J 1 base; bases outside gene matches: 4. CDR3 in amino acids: CASSQGLAGASYEQYF. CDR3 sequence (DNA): TGTGCCAGCAGCCAGGGACTAGCGGGAGCTTCCTACGAGCAGTACTTC.

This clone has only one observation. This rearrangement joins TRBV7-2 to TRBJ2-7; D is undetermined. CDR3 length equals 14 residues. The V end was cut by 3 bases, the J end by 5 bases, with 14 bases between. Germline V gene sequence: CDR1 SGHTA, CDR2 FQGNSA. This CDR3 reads CASSLGFSIHEQYF. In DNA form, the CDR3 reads TGTGCCAGCAGCTTGGGGTTTAGCATCCACGAGCAGTACTTC.

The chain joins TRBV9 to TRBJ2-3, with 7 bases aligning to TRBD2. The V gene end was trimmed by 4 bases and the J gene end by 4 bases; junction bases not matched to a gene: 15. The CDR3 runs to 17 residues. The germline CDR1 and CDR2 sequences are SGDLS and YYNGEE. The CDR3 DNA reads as TGTGCCAGCAGCCCCCATGGAGGCGGGAGTTTATCAGATACGCAGTATTTT. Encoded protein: CASSPHGGGSLSDTQYF.

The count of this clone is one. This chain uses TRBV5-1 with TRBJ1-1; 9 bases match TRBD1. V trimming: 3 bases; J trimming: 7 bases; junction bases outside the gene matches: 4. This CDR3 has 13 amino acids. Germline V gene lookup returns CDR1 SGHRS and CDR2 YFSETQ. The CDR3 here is CASSSTGGIEAFF. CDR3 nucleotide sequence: TGCGCCAGCAGCTCTACAGGGGGCATTGAAGCTTTCTTT.

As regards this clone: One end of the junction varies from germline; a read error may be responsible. The CDR3 sequence is CATSGDKYTGELFF. DNA of the CDR3: TGTGCCACCAGCGGAGACAAATACACCGGGGAGCTGTTTTTT. The rearrangement joins TRBV15 to TRBJ2-2; D is undetermined. CDR3 size: 14 residues. Germline lookup yields CDR1 LNHNV and CDR2 YYDKDF (reference sequence).

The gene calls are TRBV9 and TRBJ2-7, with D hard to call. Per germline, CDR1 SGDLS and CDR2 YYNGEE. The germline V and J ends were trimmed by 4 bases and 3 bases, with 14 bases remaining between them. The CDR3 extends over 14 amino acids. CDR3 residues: CASSYGVYGYEQYF. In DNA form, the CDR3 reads TGTGCCAGCAGCTATGGAGTCTACGGCTACGAGCAGTACTTC. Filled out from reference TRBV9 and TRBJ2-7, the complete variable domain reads DSGVTQTPKHLITATGQRVTLRCSPRSGDLSVYWYQQSLDQGLQFLIQYYNGEERAKGNILERFSAQQFPDLHSELNLSSLELGDSALYFCASSYGVYGYEQYFGPGTRLTVT.

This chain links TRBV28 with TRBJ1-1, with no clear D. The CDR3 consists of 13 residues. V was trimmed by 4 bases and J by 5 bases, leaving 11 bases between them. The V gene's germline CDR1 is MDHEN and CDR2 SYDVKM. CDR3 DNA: TGTGCCAGCAGTTCCCATTTGGGGACTGAAGCTTTCTTT. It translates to CASSSHLGTEAFF.

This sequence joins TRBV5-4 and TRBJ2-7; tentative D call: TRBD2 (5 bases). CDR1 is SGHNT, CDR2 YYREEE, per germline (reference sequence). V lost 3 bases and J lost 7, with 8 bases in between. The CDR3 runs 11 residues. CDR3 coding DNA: TGTGCCAGCAGCTCCTCGGGGGAGCAGTACTTC. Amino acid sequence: CASSSSGEQYF.

The CDR3 protein is CASTLDERTIDGDTQYF. CDR3 sequence (DNA): TGTGCCAGCACCCTCGACGAGAGAACGATTGACGGAGATACGCAGTATTTT. The rearrangement links TRBV2 to TRBJ2-3, with D unresolved. Germline CDR1 and CDR2: SNHLY and FYNNEI. The CDR3 contains 17 residues. V lost 7 bases and J 5 bases, leaving 25 bases between the germline ends.

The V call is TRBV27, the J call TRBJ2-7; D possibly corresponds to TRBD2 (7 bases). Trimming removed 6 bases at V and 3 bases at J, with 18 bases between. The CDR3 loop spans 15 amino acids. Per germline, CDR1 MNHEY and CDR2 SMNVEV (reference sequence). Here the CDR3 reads CASSLGGTNFYEQYF. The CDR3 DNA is TGTGCCAGCAGCCTAGGGGGGACTAACTTCTACGAGCAGTACTTC.